What follows describes a single T cell receptor beta chain. Its specificity is not known. This PCR relied on a set of 60 Vbeta primers and 13 Jbeta primers. The repertoire was sequenced with immunoSEQ multiplex PCR; TCRdb's copy has only in-frame clones and lacks some. The table shows about 52,000 clones, with approximately 72% occurring only once. The sample comes from a study of cytomegalovirus exposure and HLA in healthy donors. General study points: In a later analysis, at a false discovery rate of 0.05, 16,951 TCR beta sequences matched HLA alleles.

The germline V and J ends were trimmed by 6 bases and 4 bases, with 15 bases remaining between them. Germline CDR1 MNHEY, CDR2 SMNVEV (reference sequence). The CDR3 sequence is 14 residues long. This rearrangement joins TRBV27 to TRBJ1-1; no clear D gene. This receptor was identified in a woman between 45 and 60 years old in good health and CMV-seronegative. Material for sequencing was PBMCs. CDR3 coding DNA: TGTGCCAGCAGGACTGGAGGGTCGAGCACTGAAGCTTTCTTT. It yields the protein CASRTGGSSTEAFF.